Listed here are 32 T cell receptor beta chains from one sample, sequenced in a study of long-term antiretroviral therapy in people with HIV. Survey-level immunoSEQ v3.0 assays were run. Clones were sequenced by immunoSEQ multiplex PCR, and TCRdb holds only the in-frame ones, with some missing. This sample has about 28,000 clones, with 88% found just once. This sample comprised unsorted PBMCs, obtained 0.5 years after starting antiretroviral therapy. The receptor source for this set is a woman aged 18-35 years with HIV.

The chain recombines TRBV11-2 with TRBJ2-3, with D perhaps TRBD1 (5 bases). The V gene's germline CDR1 is SGHAT and CDR2 FQNNGV. CDR3 length: 16 amino acids. Trimming stripped 7 bases from V and 1 base from J, with 18 bases between. CDR3 sequence: CASIKRDRLGTDTQYF. The DNA for the CDR3 is TGTGCCAGCATCAAGCGAGACAGACTTGGCACAGATACGCAGTATTTT. Using reference TRBV11-2 and TRBJ2-3 for the parts outside the CDR3, the full variable domain is EAGVAQSPRYKIIEKRQSVAFWCNPISGHATLYWYQQILGQGPKLLIQFQNNGVVDDSQLPKDRFSAERLKGVDSTLKIQPAKLEDSAVYLCASIKRDRLGTDTQYFGPGTRLTVL.

The chain is built from TRBV7-9 and TRBJ1-2; D gene ambiguous. CDR3 length: 15 residues. Per germline, CDR1 SEHNR and CDR2 FQNEAQ (reference sequence). V lost 3 bases, J lost 3 bases, and 14 bases lay in between. This chain's CDR3 is CASSFLVHEHYGYTF. The DNA for the CDR3 is TGTGCCAGCAGCTTCCTCGTCCATGAACACTATGGCTACACCTTC.

V usage is TRBV27 and J usage is TRBJ1-1; D remains unclear. V lost 3 bases, J lost 2 bases, and 7 bases lay in between. Germline assignment: CDR1 MNHEY and CDR2 SMNVEV (reference sequence). The CDR3 spans 13 residues. The CDR3 loop reads CASSLYFNTEAFF. DNA for the CDR3: TGTGCCAGCAGTTTGTATTTCAACACTGAAGCTTTCTTT.

This sequence joins TRBV11-2 and TRBJ2-1; no reliable D call. Germline CDR1 reads SGHAT; CDR2 reads FQNNGV. Trimming removed 5 bases from V and 4 bases from J, with 9 bases in between. This CDR3 has 13 residues. CDR3 region: CASSGMAYNEQFF. Written as DNA, the CDR3 is TGTGCCAGCAGCGGGATGGCATACAATGAGCAGTTCTTC.

The chain has TRBV5-8 and TRBJ2-1; maybe TRBD2 (5 bases). This CDR3 is 15 amino acids long. Deletions cut 4 bases from V and 3 bases from J, with 14 bases between. Germline CDR1 and CDR2: SGHTS and YDEGEE. The CDR3 protein is CASSAGPPIYNEQFF. The DNA of the CDR3 is TGTGCCAGCAGCGCGGGCCCCCCTATCTACAATGAGCAGTTCTTC. Combining the CDR3 with reference TRBV5-8 and TRBJ2-1 gives the whole variable domain EAGVTQSPTHLIKTRGQQATLRCSPISGHTSVYWYQQALGLGLQFLLWYDEGEERNRGNFPPRFSGRQFPNYSSELNVNALELEDSALYLCASSAGPPIYNEQFFGPGTRLTVL.

The gene calls are TRBV7-9 and TRBJ1-2; D uncertain. The CDR3 length is 14 residues. Germline V CDR1 and CDR2: SEHNR, FQNEAQ (reference sequence). Trimming pared 2 bases from V and 4 bases from J, leaving 11 bases between. The CDR3 region is CASSLPGLVYGYTF. In nucleotides, the CDR3 is TGTGCCAGCAGCTTACCAGGACTGGTCTATGGCTACACCTTC.

The rearrangement uses TRBV19 and TRBJ1-4, with D possibly being TRBD1 (6 bases). CDR1 and CDR2 (germline): LNHDA, SQIVND (reference sequence). The CDR3 is 15 amino acids. V was trimmed by 3 bases and J by 4 bases, leaving 12 bases between them. CDR3 sequence reads: CASSIPGAINEKLFF. CDR3 coding DNA: TGTGCCAGTAGTATTCCAGGGGCTATTAATGAAAAACTGTTTTTT.

The V gene is TRBV10-3, the J gene TRBJ1-4; 8 nucleotides agree with TRBD1. V dropped 2 bases and J dropped 11; count of bases not matched to a gene: 10. This CDR3 is 15 amino acids long. Germline values: CDR1 ENHRY, CDR2 SYGVKD. The CDR3 coding sequence is TGTGCCATCAGTGAGGATGGACAGGGATCCCTTAAACTGTTTTTT. This codes for CAISEDGQGSLKLFF.

V and J are TRBV5-8 and TRBJ2-6; D ambiguous. The V gene's germline CDR1 is SGHTS and CDR2 YDEGEE. V was shortened by 3 bases and J by 2 bases, with 6 bases between the two germline ends. The CDR3 covers 14 residues. CDR3 in amino acids: CASSSPAGANVLTF. In DNA form, the CDR3 reads TGTGCCAGCAGCTCCCCGGCTGGGGCCAACGTCCTGACTTTC.

This chain links TRBV9 with TRBJ1-2; weak D call: TRBD1 (5 bases). The CDR3 covers 15 residues. V lost 5 bases and J lost 4, with 18 bases in between. Germline values: CDR1 SGDLS, CDR2 YYNGEE. The CDR3, as DNA: TGTGCCAGCAGTGTGCAGGGCGGGGGAGGCTATGGCTACACCTTC. Protein product: CASSVQGGGGYGYTF.

This chain uses TRBV7-2 with TRBJ2-1; maybe TRBD2 (6 bases). The CDR3 sequence is 12 residues long. V lost 5 bases and J 9 bases, leaving 11 bases between the germline ends. Germline loops: CDR1 SGHTA, CDR2 FQGNSA. The CDR3 protein is CASSTLGGEQFF. The CDR3 coding sequence is TGTGCCAGCAGCACTTTGGGAGGTGAGCAGTTCTTC.

CDR3 coding DNA: TGTGCCAGCAGTTGGGGGGGACAGGTGAGCTCCTACGAGCAGTACTTC. Protein product: CASSWGGQVSSYEQYF. This rearrangement joins TRBV6-6 to TRBJ2-7, with a possible D match to TRBD1 (8 bases). Looked up from germline, CDR1 is MNHNY and CDR2 is SVGAGI (reference sequence). This CDR3 contains 16 residues. Trimming cost V 4 bases and J 0 bases, with 16 bases left between them.

The genes are TRBV28 and TRBJ1-1; D uncertain. The CDR3 is 13 residues long. Trimming removed 7 bases at V and 4 bases at J, with 13 bases between. Germline V CDR1 and CDR2: MDHEN, SYDVKM. Here the CDR3 DNA reads TGTGCCAGCAAAGTTCGGTACGTCACTGAAGCTTTCTTT. Its translation is CASKVRYVTEAFF.

The V gene is TRBV27, the J gene TRBJ2-7; maybe TRBD1 (6 bases). Germline CDR1 MNHEY, CDR2 SMNVEV (reference sequence). V was pared by 6 bases and J by 3 bases, with 18 bases between. The CDR3 consists of 15 residues. CDR3 amino acids: CASREKGQKFYEQYF. The CDR3 bases are TGTGCCAGCAGGGAAAAAGGACAGAAATTCTACGAGCAGTACTTC.

The gene calls are TRBV6-5 and TRBJ2-7; 10 bases line up with TRBD1. CDR1 is MNHEY, CDR2 SVGAGI, per germline. Germline trimming cut 0 bases from V and 0 bases from J; bases unmatched to any gene: 2. The CDR3 is 16 residues long. DNA of the CDR3: TGTGCCAGCAGTTACTCTGGGACAGGGGTCTCCTACGAGCAGTACTTC. It codes for CASSYSGTGVSYEQYF.

This clone was observed a single time. The chain links TRBV6-6 to TRBJ1-5, with D possibly matching TRBD1 (6 bases). The CDR3 spans 13 residues. V was shortened by 6 bases and J by 6 bases, with 12 bases between the two germline ends. Germline CDR1 is MNHNY and CDR2 is SVGAGI (reference sequence). The DNA for the CDR3 is TGTGCCAGCAGGCCAGGGGAAGGTCAGCCCCAGCATTTT. Translating it yields CASRPGEGQPQHF.

V usage is TRBV28 and J usage is TRBJ2-7; D is ambiguous. The CDR3 sequence is 10 residues long. The germline V gene has CDR1 MDHEN and CDR2 SYDVKM. V was trimmed by 5 bases and J by 3 bases, leaving 2 bases between them. The CDR3, as DNA: TGTGCCAGCAGTGACTACGAGCAGTACTTC. The encoded protein is CASSDYEQYF.

The sample holds one count of this clone. The rearrangement joins TRBV23-1 to TRBJ2-7; D not resolved. TRBV23-1 counts as an open reading frame of uncertain function. CDR3 length: 14 residues. The V end lost 3 bases, the J end lost 4 bases, and 13 bases lay between the germline ends. CDR3 DNA sequence: TGCGCCAGCAGTCACTCCCATCAGGTATACGAGCAGTACTTC. Its protein is CASSHSHQVYEQYF.

This chain joins TRBV19 and TRBJ2-1; D is ambiguous. This CDR3 comprises 13 residues. The V end was cut by 7 bases, the J end by 0 bases, with 7 bases between. The germline CDR1 and CDR2 sequences are LNHDA and SQIVND (reference sequence). DNA of the CDR3: TGTGCCAGTAATAAGGGCTCCTACAATGAGCAGTTCTTC. Protein: CASNKGSYNEQFF.

The rearrangement joins TRBV7-2 to TRBJ2-1; D is unclear. Between the trimmed V and J ends, which lost 2 bases and 9 bases, there was a span of 17 bases. Germline V gives CDR1 SGHTA, CDR2 FQGNSA. The CDR3 has 15 residues. This CDR3 is CASSLFRPEYGEQFF. The CDR3 DNA reads TGTGCCAGCAGCTTATTCCGGCCGGAGTACGGTGAGCAGTTCTTC.

V gene TRBV19 combines with J gene TRBJ2-6; D is possibly TRBD1 or TRBD2 (5 bases each). This CDR3 region has 17 residues. The V end lost 1 base, the J end lost 0 bases, and 10 bases lay between the germline ends. CDR1 and CDR2 (germline): LNHDA, SQIVND (reference sequence). CDR3 residues: CASSIGETDSGANVLTF. The CDR3 DNA reads as TGTGCCAGTAGTATAGGGGAGACAGACTCTGGGGCCAACGTCCTGACTTTC.

J is TRBJ1-2 and V is TRBV7-2; TRBD1 matches 7 bases. In germline, CDR1 is SGHTA, CDR2 FQGNSA. CDR3 size: 14 residues. With 3 bases clipped from V and 5 bases from J, the junction kept 6 bases outside the gene matches. CDR3 DNA: TGTGCCAGCAGCTTGGACAGGTCTACTTATGGCTACACCTTC. It codes for CASSLDRSTYGYTF.

The table lists this clone with a count of one. Here the CDR3 reads CASSLGAGNSYEQYF. CDR3 DNA sequence: TGTGCCAGCAGCTTAGGAGCGGGCAACTCCTACGAGCAGTACTTC. The rearrangement uses TRBV11-2 and TRBJ2-7, with a tentative D call TRBD2 (6 bases). V was clipped by 1 base and J by 0 bases, with 10 bases between them. CDR1 SGHAT and CDR2 FQNNGV come from the germline V gene. This CDR3 region has 15 residues.

The chain has TRBV5-1 and TRBJ2-7; 9 positions match TRBD2. This CDR3 spans 16 amino acids. Germline assignment: CDR1 SGHRS and CDR2 YFSETQ. V lost 0 bases, J lost 2 bases, and 6 bases stayed unmatched. This chain's CDR3 is CASSLGPTSGPYEQYF. As DNA, the CDR3 is TGCGCCAGCAGCTTGGGACCGACTAGCGGTCCCTACGAGCAGTACTTC.

The J gene is TRBJ2-1, the V gene TRBV7-6, with 9 bases matching TRBD2. Germline V gives CDR1 SGHVS, CDR2 FNYEAQ. This CDR3 has 16 residues. With 2 bases clipped from V and 1 base from J, the junction kept 3 bases outside the gene matches. The CDR3 DNA sequence: TGTGCCAGCAGCTTACTTGCGGGAGGGTCCTACAATGAGCAGTTCTTC. Translation: CASSLLAGGSYNEQFF.

The rearrangement uses TRBV7-3 and TRBJ2-5, with 11 bases lining up with TRBD1. The CDR3 is 21 residues long. Germline V lookup: CDR1 SGHTA, CDR2 FQGTGA. Losses at the gene ends were 6 bases for V and 5 bases for J; bases not matched to a gene: 26. This CDR3 reads CASSPNPGQGVSGRRSETQYF. CDR3 sequence (DNA): TGTGCCAGCAGTCCGAACCCGGGACAGGGGGTATCTGGACGTAGGAGTGAGACCCAGTACTTC.

This chain uses TRBV19 with TRBJ2-7; 8 positions agree with TRBD1. This CDR3 has 15 amino acids. With 3 bases clipped from V and 5 bases from J, the junction kept 9 bases outside the gene matches. The germline V gene has CDR1 LNHDA and CDR2 SQIVND (reference sequence). The CDR3 region is CASSIGQGIGHEQYF. As DNA, the CDR3 is TGTGCCAGTAGTATCGGACAGGGTATAGGCCACGAGCAGTACTTC.

Turning to this clone: The junction and the germline gene differ at one end; a read error may be behind it. J is TRBJ1-5 and V is TRBV27; D may be TRBD1 (5 bases). The CDR3 length is 12 residues. Germline V gene data show CDR1 as MNHEY and CDR2 as SMNVEV (reference sequence). For the CDR3, the DNA is TGTGCCAGCAGTTTAAGGGCCGGGACCCCAAATTTT. Translation: CASSLRAGTPNF.

The chain links TRBV28 to TRBJ1-1; 12 bases are a match to TRBD1. Losses at the gene ends were 8 bases for V and 4 bases for J; bases not matched to a gene: 8. The germline CDR1 and CDR2 sequences are MDHEN and SYDVKM. This CDR3 is 15 amino acids long. Here the CDR3 DNA reads TGTGCCAGCTGGAGGGGGACAGGGGGCTTCACTGAAGCTTTCTTT. It yields the protein CASWRGTGGFTEAFF.

This rearrangement joins TRBV2 to TRBJ1-5, with D unclear. The V and J ends lost 8 bases and 0 bases respectively, with 17 bases between them. There are 16 residues in the CDR3. Germline V gene data show CDR1 as SNHLY and CDR2 as FYNNEI. The CDR3 spells CASYPRPRNSNQPQHF. The DNA for the CDR3 is TGTGCCAGCTATCCTCGTCCCCGGAATAGCAATCAGCCCCAGCATTTT. The variable domain in full, with the rest retrieved from reference TRBV2 and TRBJ1-5, is EPEVTQTPSHQVTQMGQEVILRCVPISNHLYFYWYRQILGQKVEFLVSFYNNEISEKSEIFDDQFSVERPDGSNFTLKIRSTKLEDSAMYFCASYPRPRNSNQPQHFGDGTRLSIL.

The rearrangement uses TRBV10-3 and TRBJ1-4; 7 bases are shared with TRBD1. Trimming cost V 5 bases and J 0 bases; bases outside gene matches: 6. Germline CDR1 reads ENHRY; CDR2 reads SYGVKD. This CDR3 has 16 residues. CDR3 in amino acids: CAISPGQSATNEKLFF. The DNA of the CDR3 is TGTGCCATCAGTCCGGGACAGAGTGCAACTAATGAAAAACTGTTTTTT.

This clone showed up just once. V gene TRBV11-3 combines with J gene TRBJ2-7; 13 bases agree with TRBD2. Germline CDR1 and CDR2: SGHNT and YENEEA. After removal of 5 bases from V and 2 bases from J, the junction contained 3 bases not matched to a gene. The CDR3 extends over 15 amino acids. In DNA, the CDR3 is TGTGCCAGCAGCCCGGGACTAGCGGGAACCTACGAGCAGTACTTC. Amino acid sequence: CASSPGLAGTYEQYF.